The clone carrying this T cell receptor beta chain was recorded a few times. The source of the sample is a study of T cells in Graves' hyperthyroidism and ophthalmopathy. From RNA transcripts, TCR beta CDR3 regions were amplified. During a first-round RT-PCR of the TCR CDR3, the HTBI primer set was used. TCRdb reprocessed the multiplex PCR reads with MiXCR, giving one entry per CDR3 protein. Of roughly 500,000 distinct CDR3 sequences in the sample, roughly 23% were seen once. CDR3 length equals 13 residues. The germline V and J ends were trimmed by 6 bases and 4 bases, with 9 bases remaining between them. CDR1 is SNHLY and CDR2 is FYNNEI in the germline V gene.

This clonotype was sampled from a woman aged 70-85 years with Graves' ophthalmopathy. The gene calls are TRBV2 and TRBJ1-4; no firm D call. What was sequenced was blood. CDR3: CASSVILNEKLFF. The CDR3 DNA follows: TGTGCCAGCAGCGTGATCCTTAATGAAAAACTGTTTTTT.